The rows below give T cell receptor beta chains drawn from one sample of a study of T cells in Graves' hyperthyroidism and ophthalmopathy. TCRdb ran MiXCR on the multiplex PCR reads and lists one entry per CDR3 protein. Of under 550,000 distinct CDR3 sequences listed, just under 20% are singletons. Material: blood. The receptors were sampled from a man aged 40-50 years with Graves' ophthalmopathy. CDR3s include the opening cysteine and the closing phenylalanine or tryptophan. A D gene is named only where the DNA matches it firmly. Size is omitted from some rows. Given values are once, few, many or a class for expanded clones.

D gene: .
clone size: many
J gene: TRBJ2-1
V gene: TRBV2
CDR3 DNA: TGTGCCAGCAGTAGCGGAATGAGCTCCTACAATGAGCAGTTCTTC
CDR3 protein: CASSSGMSSYNEQFF

D gene: TRBD2
clone size: many
J gene: TRBJ2-7
V gene: TRBV15
CDR3 DNA: TGTGCCACCAGCAGAGAAACGCTAGCGGGAGCGGGGCAGTACTTC
CDR3 protein: CATSRETLAGAGQYF

D gene: .
clone size: .
J gene: TRBJ2-7
V gene: TRBV18
CDR3 DNA: TGTGCCAGCTCACCAGAGACAGCAAATTCCTACGAGCAGTACTTC
CDR3 protein: CASSPETANSYEQYF

D gene: .
clone size: many
J gene: TRBJ2-3
V gene: TRBV7-3
CDR3 DNA: TGTGCCAGCAGCTTATTACAGTCCCGGCCAGATACGCAGTATTTT
CDR3 protein: CASSLLQSRPDTQYF

D gene: .
clone size: .
J gene: TRBJ2-2
V gene: TRBV15
CDR3 DNA: TGTGCCACCAGCCGGAGAGGGGCGAACACCGGGGAGCTGTTTTTT
CDR3 protein: CATSRRGANTGELFF

D gene: TRBD1
clone size: many
J gene: TRBJ1-1
V gene: TRBV19
CDR3 DNA: TGTGCCAGTAGTGACAGGGCAAACACTGAAGCTTTCTTT
CDR3 protein: CASSDRANTEAFF

D gene: .
clone size: few
J gene: TRBJ2-3
V gene: TRBV18
CDR3 DNA: TGTGCCAGCTCCTCGGAGAGCGGCACAGATACGCAGTATTTT
CDR3 protein: CASSSESGTDTQYF

D gene: TRBD2
clone size: many
J gene: TRBJ2-7
V gene: TRBV10-3
CDR3 DNA: TGTGCCATCGGACTGGGACTAGCGGGCCACGAGCAGTACTTC
CDR3 protein: CAIGLGLAGHEQYF

D gene: .
clone size: .
J gene: TRBJ1-4
V gene: TRBV12-3/TRBV12-4
CDR3 DNA: TGTGCCAGCAGGGAACAGTACTCAACTAATGAAAAACTGTTTTTT
CDR3 protein: CASREQYSTNEKLFF

D gene: TRBD1
clone size: few
J gene: TRBJ1-6
V gene: TRBV30
CDR3 DNA: TGTGCCTGGAGTACAGGGGTCTCCTATAATTCACCCCTCCACTTT
CDR3 protein: CAWSTGVSYNSPLHF

D gene: TRBD2
clone size: few
J gene: TRBJ2-1
V gene: TRBV5-1
CDR3 DNA: TGCGCCAGCAGCTTGTTAGGACTAGCCTCCTACAATGAGCAGTTCTTC
CDR3 protein: CASSLLGLASYNEQFF

D gene: TRBD1
clone size: .
J gene: TRBJ2-7
V gene: TRBV9
CDR3 DNA: TGTGCCAGCAGCGAAGAAGACAGGGAGAGATACGAGCAGTACTTC
CDR3 protein: CASSEEDRERYEQYF

D gene: .
clone size: few
J gene: TRBJ2-5
V gene: TRBV5-1
CDR3 DNA: TGCGCCAGCAGCTTCGAGGGGTCCGCCACCCAGTACTTC
CDR3 protein: CASSFEGSATQYF

D gene: .
clone size: few
J gene: TRBJ1-5
V gene: TRBV5-1
CDR3 DNA: TGCGCCAGCAGAGGCTGGCCGAGTAGCAATCAGCCCCAGCATTTT
CDR3 protein: CASRGWPSSNQPQHF

D gene: TRBD1
clone size: many
J gene: TRBJ1-1
V gene: TRBV11-2
CDR3 DNA: TGTGCCAGCAAACTGACAGGGGGGAACACTGAAGCTTTCTTT
CDR3 protein: CASKLTGGNTEAFF

D gene: .
clone size: few
J gene: TRBJ2-7
V gene: TRBV6-2/TRBV6-3
CDR3 DNA: TGTGCCAGCACACCCGGAGGGCGGGAAGCCTACGAGCAGTACTTC
CDR3 protein: CASTPGGREAYEQYF

D gene: TRBD1
clone size: .
J gene: TRBJ1-2
V gene: TRBV6-1
CDR3 DNA: TGTGCCATCAGTCCTAATGGACAGGGAATCAACTATGGCTACACCTTC
CDR3 protein: CAISPNGQGINYGYTF

D gene: TRBD1
clone size: many
J gene: TRBJ1-2
V gene: TRBV20-1
CDR3 DNA: TGCAGTGCTAGTACACAGGGGACCCCCTATGGCTACACCTTC
CDR3 protein: CSASTQGTPYGYTF

D gene: .
clone size: .
J gene: TRBJ1-2
V gene: TRBV4-1
CDR3 DNA: TGCGCCAGCAGCCAGGCCGGGGACTCGACATATGGCTACACCTTC
CDR3 protein: CASSQAGDSTYGYTF

D gene: .
clone size: many
J gene: TRBJ2-1
V gene: TRBV7-2
CDR3 DNA: TGTGCCAGCAGCTCCCAAGTCAATGAGCAGTTCTTC
CDR3 protein: CASSSQVNEQFF

D gene: .
clone size: many
J gene: TRBJ1-4
V gene: TRBV30
CDR3 DNA: TGTGCCTGGAACCAGGGCCTGTACAAACTGTTTTTT
CDR3 protein: CAWNQGLYKLFF

D gene: .
clone size: .
J gene: TRBJ2-7
V gene: TRBV19
CDR3 DNA: TGTGCCAGTAGTACCAGGGACTCCTACTCCTACGAGCAGTACTTC
CDR3 protein: CASSTRDSYSYEQYF

D gene: TRBD1
clone size: many
J gene: TRBJ1-5
V gene: TRBV5-8
CDR3 DNA: TGTGCCAGCAGCTTGGCGGCCAGGACAGGGGGCACTTACGGCCGGAATCAGCCCCAGCATTTT
CDR3 protein: CASSLAARTGGTYGRNQPQHF

D gene: TRBD1
clone size: many
J gene: TRBJ2-7
V gene: TRBV20-1
CDR3 DNA: TGCAGTGCCCCGGGACAGGGTACACCCTACGAGCAGTACTTC
CDR3 protein: CSAPGQGTPYEQYF

D gene: .
clone size: many
J gene: TRBJ2-7
V gene: TRBV28
CDR3 DNA: TGTGCCAGCAGTGGGTCTGAGGGGTCCTCCTACGAGCAGTACTTC
CDR3 protein: CASSGSEGSSYEQYF

D gene: .
clone size: .
J gene: TRBJ2-3
V gene: TRBV6-6
CDR3 DNA: TGTGCCAGCAGTTACGGGGTGGGCACAGATACGCAGTATTTT
CDR3 protein: CASSYGVGTDTQYF

D gene: .
clone size: .
J gene: TRBJ2-5
V gene: TRBV7-9
CDR3 DNA: TGTGCCAGCAGCCGCCGGGACAACCTCTACTTC
CDR3 protein: CASSRRDNLYF

D gene: TRBD1
clone size: many
J gene: TRBJ2-3
V gene: TRBV3-1
CDR3 DNA: TGTGCCAGCAGCCCTTTGACAGGGAGTCCAGATACGCAGTATTTT
CDR3 protein: CASSPLTGSPDTQYF

D gene: TRBD1
clone size: few
J gene: TRBJ2-2
V gene: TRBV5-1
CDR3 DNA: TGCGCCAGCAGCTCCCGACAGGGACAGAACACCGGGGAGCTGTTTTTT
CDR3 protein: CASSSRQGQNTGELFF

D gene: .
clone size: .
J gene: TRBJ1-6
V gene: TRBV19
CDR3 DNA: TGTGCCAGTAGACTGTCCGGGCTGCCAAATTCACCCCTCCACTTT
CDR3 protein: CASRLSGLPNSPLHF

D gene: TRBD2
clone size: many
J gene: TRBJ2-1
V gene: TRBV11-2
CDR3 DNA: TGTGCCAGCAGCCTAAAGTACCCTAGCGGGAGGACCAATGAGCAGTTCTTC
CDR3 protein: CASSLKYPSGRTNEQFF

D gene: TRBD1
clone size: .
J gene: TRBJ1-2
V gene: TRBV6-5
CDR3 DNA: TGTGCCAGCAGTTATGCAGGACAGGGCTATGGCTACACCTTC
CDR3 protein: CASSYAGQGYGYTF

D gene: .
clone size: many
J gene: TRBJ2-2
V gene: TRBV11-2
CDR3 DNA: TGTGCCAGGGGGGGAGACAGTATGGGCACCGGGGAGCTGTTTTTT
CDR3 protein: CARGGDSMGTGELFF

D gene: .
clone size: many
J gene: TRBJ2-7
V gene: TRBV12-3/TRBV12-4
CDR3 DNA: TGTGCCAGCACCCCAGGGGAAACCTACTACGAGCAGTACTTC
CDR3 protein: CASTPGETYYEQYF

D gene: .
clone size: few
J gene: TRBJ2-3
V gene: TRBV30
CDR3 DNA: TGTGCCTGGAGTGTAGTGGCAGGGAACACAGATACGCAGTATTTT
CDR3 protein: CAWSVVAGNTDTQYF

D gene: .
clone size: once
J gene: TRBJ2-7
V gene: TRBV19
CDR3 DNA: TGTGCCACCCAAAACACAGGGTCCGGTAGCGGGTTCTCCTACGAGCAGTACTTC
CDR3 protein: CATQNTGSGSGFSYEQYF

D gene: .
clone size: .
J gene: TRBJ1-2
V gene: TRBV3-1
CDR3 DNA: TGTGCCAGCAGCCAAAATACGGACTATGGCTACACCTTC
CDR3 protein: CASSQNTDYGYTF

D gene: .
clone size: .
J gene: TRBJ2-2
V gene: TRBV29-1
CDR3 DNA: TGCAGCGTTCGCGAGAAGGGGAACACCGGGGAGCTGTTTTTT
CDR3 protein: CSVREKGNTGELFF

D gene: .
clone size: .
J gene: TRBJ1-2
V gene: TRBV3-1
CDR3 DNA: TGTGCCAGCAGCCAAGGGACACTAGGTCCCTATGGCTACACCTTC
CDR3 protein: CASSQGTLGPYGYTF

D gene: TRBD1
clone size: many
J gene: TRBJ2-3
V gene: TRBV18
CDR3 DNA: TGTGCCAGCTCACCGGGACAGGGACACACAGATACGCAGTATTTT
CDR3 protein: CASSPGQGHTDTQYF

D gene: .
clone size: .
J gene: TRBJ1-1
V gene: TRBV5-5
CDR3 DNA: TGTGCCAGCAGCATCGGGAACGAAGCTTTCTTT
CDR3 protein: CASSIGNEAFF

D gene: .
clone size: many
J gene: TRBJ2-1
V gene: TRBV20-1
CDR3 DNA: TGCAGTGCTAGTTCCGTCGCGGGGCCGGATGAGCAGTTCTTC
CDR3 protein: CSASSVAGPDEQFF

D gene: .
clone size: many
J gene: TRBJ2-4
V gene: TRBV6-1
CDR3 DNA: TGTGCCAGCTTGGCGGCGGATTTCCCGGGGTGGGACATTCAGTACTTC
CDR3 protein: CASLAADFPGWDIQYF